Listed below are T cell receptor beta chains from one sample, sequenced in a study of blood T cell repertoires in COVID-19. The protocol was immunoSEQ multiplex PCR, while the TCRdb copy is restricted to in-frame clones and leaves out a portion. Among more than 110,000 clones, less than 80% were seen once, and the ten largest hold roughly 3.6%. The sequencing sample was made of peripheral blood. The receptors here all came from a man in his sixties with acute or convalescent COVID-19. Each CDR3 is given with its conserved first and last residue. The order of the fields is J gene, V gene, clone size, D gene, CDR3 protein, CDR3 DNA. D genes are given only for firm matches. The size entry is marked missing in some rows and otherwise reads once, few, many or a size class.

TRBJ2-7 TRBV27 few TRBD2 CASSLIGGSEYF TGTGCCAGCAGTTTAATCGGCGGGAGTGAGTACTTC
TRBJ1-5 TRBV6-2/TRBV6-3 - TRBD1 CASSRQGNQPQHF TGTGCCAGCAGTCGACAGGGGAATCAGCCCCAGCATTTT
TRBJ2-3 TRBV28 - - CASSEGEYTDTQYF TGTGCCAGCAGTGAGGGGGAATACACAGATACGCAGTATTTT
TRBJ2-3 TRBV19 - - CASSIQASTDTQYF TGTGCCAGTAGTATACAGGCTAGCACAGATACGCAGTATTTT
TRBJ2-3 TRBV27 - TRBD2 CASSSGTSGRGDTQYF TGTGCCAGCAGTTCGGGGACTAGCGGGAGGGGCGATACGCAGTATTTT
TRBJ1-2 TRBV4-1 many - CASSQVNGPDSYGYTF TGCGCCAGCAGCCAAGTTAACGGACCCGACAGCTATGGCTACACCTTC
TRBJ2-3 TRBV11-2 - TRBD1 CASAPGQRDTDTQYF TGTGCCAGCGCCCCGGGACAGAGGGACACAGATACGCAGTATTTT
TRBJ1-3 TRBV15 - TRBD1 CATSRARWAGGSGNTIYF TGTGCCACCAGCAGAGCCCGTTGGGCAGGGGGTTCAGGAAACACCATATATTTT
TRBJ2-1 TRBV7-6 - TRBD2 CASSPPAVAGGEQFF TGTGCCAGCAGCCCCCCCGCGGTGGCGGGAGGTGAGCAGTTCTTC
TRBJ2-3 TRBV10-1 - - CASSGRGGQDTQYF TGCGCCAGCAGTGGTCGGGGGGGACAGGATACGCAGTATTTT
TRBJ1-4 TRBV6-6 few - CASSYGGLGEKLFF TGTGCCAGCAGTTACGGAGGGCTCGGTGAAAAACTGTTTTTT
TRBJ1-6 TRBV25-1 - TRBD1 CASSDQGQVLSRPLHF TGTGCCAGCAGTGACCAAGGACAGGTCCTTTCGAGACCCCTCCACTTT
TRBJ2-5 TRBV7-9 - - CASSPTSETQYF TGTGCCAGCAGCCCCACATCAGAGACCCAGTACTTC
TRBJ2-1 TRBV5-6 - TRBD2 CASSFATSGKNNEQFF TGTGCCAGCAGCTTCGCGACTAGCGGGAAAAACAATGAGCAGTTCTTC
TRBJ1-2 TRBV21-1 - - CASTTPPTTGTNYGYTF TGTGCCAGCACTACTCCCCCCACGACAGGGACTAACTATGGCTACACCTTC
TRBJ2-1 TRBV14 - TRBD2 CASSQSGIYNEQFF TGTGCCAGCAGCCAGAGCGGGATATACAATGAGCAGTTCTTC
TRBJ1-2 TRBV9 - TRBD1 CASSVIPGQGALNYGYTF TGTGCCAGCAGCGTTATACCGGGACAGGGGGCGCTGAACTATGGCTACACCTTC
TRBJ1-1 TRBV18 - - CASSPQVANTEAFF TGTGCCAGCTCACCGCAGGTGGCGAACACTGAAGCTTTCTTT
TRBJ2-2 TRBV27 few - CASSLEFRTGELFF TGTGCCAGCAGTTTGGAGTTTCGAACCGGGGAGCTGTTTTTT
TRBJ2-7 TRBV19 - TRBD2 CASSPLAGVVYEQYF TGTGCCAGTAGTCCCCTAGCGGGAGTAGTGTACGAGCAGTACTTC
TRBJ2-5 TRBV7-2 - - CASSVIGTVQETQYF TGTGCCAGCAGCGTAATCGGGACTGTTCAAGAGACCCAGTACTTC
TRBJ2-3 TRBV18 - TRBD1 CASSQMGTGTDTQYF TGTGCCAGCTCACAGATGGGGACAGGCACAGATACGCAGTATTTT
TRBJ1-2 TRBV3-1/TRBV3-2 - TRBD1 CASSQTGAYGYTF TGTGCCAGCAGCCAGACAGGGGCCTATGGCTACACCTTC
TRBJ2-5 TRBV9 - - CASSVAVQETQYF TGTGCCAGCAGCGTAGCGGTCCAAGAGACCCAGTACTTC
TRBJ1-2 TRBV4-3 once TRBD1 CASSQVVGQGAYGYTF TGCGCCAGCAGCCAAGTCGTGGGACAGGGGGCGTATGGCTACACCTTC
TRBJ2-3 TRBV9 - TRBD2 CASSGSSGRAPSTDTQYF TGTGCCAGCAGCGGAAGTAGCGGGAGGGCCCCGAGCACAGATACGCAGTATTTT
TRBJ2-7 TRBV18 - TRBD2 CASSPDLAGGSEQYF TGTGCCAGCTCACCGGACCTAGCGGGAGGTAGCGAGCAGTACTTC
TRBJ1-5 TRBV5-1 - TRBD1 CASSPGTGVYNQPQHF TGCGCCAGCAGCCCCGGGACAGGGGTTTACAATCAGCCCCAGCATTTT
TRBJ2-3 TRBV29-1 few - CSATRSLSDTQYF TGCAGCGCAACTAGAAGTCTGTCAGATACGCAGTATTTT
TRBJ1-2 TRBV5-1 - - CASSLLSKTSNASYTF TGCGCCAGCAGCTTGTTGTCCAAAACTTCTAACGCCAGCTACACCTTC
TRBJ2-6 TRBV28 - - CASSLTGTFAGANVLTF TGTGCCAGCAGTTTAACAGGAACCTTCGCTGGGGCCAACGTCCTGACTTTC
TRBJ1-5 TRBV21-1 - - CASSKVPGQGDLPQHF TGTGCCAGCAGCAAAGTTCCGGGACAGGGGGATCTGCCCCAGCATTTT
TRBJ2-7 TRBV6-2/TRBV6-3 - - CASSWAAYEQYF TGTGCCAGCAGTTGGGCCGCCTACGAGCAGTACTTC
TRBJ2-2 TRBV29-1 - - CSVATSLNTGELFF TGCAGCGTGGCGACTAGTCTGAACACCGGGGAGCTGTTTTTT
TRBJ2-7 TRBV7-2 - - CASSLARYEQYF TGTGCCAGCAGCTTAGCCCGCTACGAGCAGTACTTC
TRBJ1-1 TRBV19 few TRBD1 CASRGTALNTEAFF TGTGCCAGTAGGGGGACAGCCCTGAACACTGAAGCTTTCTTT
TRBJ1-2 TRBV10-3 - - CAISETEGAGYGYTF TGTGCCATCAGTGAAACTGAAGGTGCAGGGTACGGCTACACCTTC
TRBJ2-1 TRBV6-2/TRBV6-3 - TRBD2 CASSYPTSGRAFMDEQFF TGTGCCAGCAGTTACCCGACTAGCGGGAGGGCCTTCATGGATGAGCAGTTCTTC
TRBJ1-2 TRBV5-6 - TRBD1 CASIPRDSAMFVYGYTF TGTGCCAGCATCCCAAGGGACAGCGCGATGTTTGTCTATGGCTACACCTTC
TRBJ1-2 TRBV18 - TRBD1 CASSPETGSHGYTF TGTGCCAGCTCACCGGAGACAGGGTCCCATGGCTACACCTTC
TRBJ2-3 TRBV9 - TRBD2 CASSEGRWTSGTSTDTQYF TGTGCCAGCAGCGAGGGGAGATGGACTAGCGGGACTAGCACAGATACGCAGTATTTT
TRBJ2-7 TRBV2 few TRBD2 CATSSGRKPYEQYF TGTGCCACCTCTAGCGGGAGAAAACCCTACGAGCAGTACTTC
TRBJ1-1 TRBV11-2 once - CASSTRGSTEAFF TGTGCCAGCAGCACGAGGGGGAGCACTGAAGCTTTCTTT
TRBJ1-2 TRBV28 once - CASSFREDTF TGTGCCAGCAGTTTCCGGGAGGACACCTTC
TRBJ1-1 TRBV18 - - CASSPRDGAEAFF TGTGCCAGCTCCCCCAGGGATGGCGCTGAAGCTTTCTTT
TRBJ2-5 TRBV2 - - CASSDIVETQYF TGTGCCAGCAGTGATATAGTGGAGACCCAGTACTTC
TRBJ1-1 TRBV30 - - CAWSGTVNTEAFF TGTGCCTGGAGTGGAACAGTAAACACTGAAGCTTTCTTT
TRBJ1-5 TRBV6-5 - - CASTVARGTSQPQHF TGTGCCAGCACCGTAGCCAGGGGCACGAGTCAGCCCCAGCATTTT
TRBJ2-2 TRBV29-1 - TRBD2 CSVEAVAGANTGELFF TGCAGCGTTGAAGCAGTAGCGGGCGCGAACACCGGGGAGCTGTTTTTT
TRBJ1-2 TRBV5-1 once - CASSLGETAYGYTF TGCGCCAGCAGCTTGGGCGAGACAGCCTATGGCTACACCTTC
TRBJ1-2 TRBV9 - TRBD1 CASSARGGTDYGYTF TGTGCCAGCAGCGCCCGGGGGGGGACAGATTATGGCTACACCTTC
TRBJ2-3 TRBV4-1 - - CASSQDEAVADTQYF TGCGCCAGCAGCCAAGATGAGGCGGTTGCAGATACGCAGTATTTT
TRBJ2-5 TRBV9 - TRBD2 CASSVGLAGGMMGETQYF TGTGCCAGCAGCGTGGGACTAGCGGGAGGTATGATGGGAGAGACCCAGTACTTC